The sample holds many counts of the clone carrying this TCR beta chain. The antigen is undetermined. TCRdb re-derived calls from the 5' RACE reads in MiXCR, one entry per CDR3 protein. Of under 500,000 distinct CDR3 sequences listed, around an eighth are singletons. The data were obtained in a study of identical twins. Study-wide results and caveats: Beta out-of-frame sequences displayed a weaker excess of sharing between twins. Invariant cells of the MAIT and iNKT types might have partly distorted the zero-insertion analyses.

The CDR3 contains 15 residues. Losses at the gene ends were 1 base for V and 7 bases for J; bases not matched to a gene: 10. CDR1 and CDR2 (germline): SEHNR, FQNEAQ (reference sequence). The data also belong to a second study, concerning yellow fever vaccine responses in identical twins.

This rearrangement joins TRBV7-9 to TRBJ2-7; 7 bases agree with TRBD1. The sequencing input was CD4+ T cells sorted from blood. The clonotype comes from a woman between 18 and 30 years old in good health. As DNA, the CDR3 is TGTGCCAGCAGCTTAGATATTCAGGGGGAATTAGAGCAGTACTTC. Amino acids: CASSLDIQGELEQYF.